This entry lists 30 T cell receptor beta chains sequenced from one sample in a study of cytomegalovirus exposure and HLA in healthy donors. PCR was performed using 60 Vbeta and 13 Jbeta primers. Profiled with immunoSEQ multiplex PCR; TCRdb holds only in-frame clones, not every one. The table has about 190,000 clones, 78% seen once. The sample taken for sequencing was PBMCs. These receptors all stem from a woman aged 25 to 39 in good health and CMV-seropositive.

The rearrangement joins TRBV7-6 to TRBJ2-5; a weak D match, TRBD1 (5 bases). CDR3 length equals 15 residues. V was trimmed by 1 base and J by 1 base, leaving 10 bases between them. Germline V gives CDR1 SGHVS, CDR2 FNYEAQ. CDR3 DNA: TGTGCCAGCAGCTTAGTCGCCACAGGCCAAGAGACCCAGTACTTC. Translating it yields CASSLVATGQETQYF.

The V gene is TRBV7-6, the J gene TRBJ1-1; the D is unclear. The length of the CDR3 is 13 residues. Trimming removed 5 bases from V and 4 bases from J, with 11 bases in between. Per the germline V gene, CDR1 is SGHVS and CDR2 is FNYEAQ. The CDR3 is CASSRTRLTEAFF. As DNA, the CDR3 is TGTGCCAGCAGCCGGACTCGACTCACTGAAGCTTTCTTT. The full variable domain, in which reference TRBV7-6 and TRBJ1-1 provide the parts outside the CDR3, is GAGVSQSPRYKVTKRGQDVALRCDPISGHVSLYWYRQALGQGPEFLTYFNYEAQQDKSGLPNDRFSAERPEGSISTLTIQRTEQRDSAMYRCASSRTRLTEAFFGQGTRLTVV.

This clone came up once. This sequence joins TRBV4-2 and TRBJ2-5, with 7 bases fitting TRBD1. V lost 1 base, J lost 1 base, and 0 bases stayed unmatched. This CDR3 has 14 amino acids. The germline V gene has CDR1 LGHNA and CDR2 YNFKEQ. The CDR3 sequence: CASSQGTGQETQYF. CDR3 in DNA: TGTGCCAGCAGCCAAGGGACAGGCCAAGAGACCCAGTACTTC.

The chain couples TRBV7-2 to TRBJ2-7, with 12 bases identical to TRBD2. CDR1 is SGHTA and CDR2 is FQGNSA in the germline V gene. The CDR3 has 15 residues. The trim removed 3 bases at V and 2 bases at J, leaving 2 bases unmatched. CDR3 in DNA: TGTGCCAGCAGCTTCGCTAGCGGGGGGGCCTACGAGCAGTACTTC. It codes for CASSFASGGAYEQYF.

The chain links TRBV6-1 to TRBJ2-1; a possible D gene is TRBD1 (5 bases). Trimming cost V 7 bases and J 4 bases, with 14 bases left between them. The germline CDR1 and CDR2 sequences are MNHNS and SASEGT. The CDR3 totals 14 residues. CDR3 residues: CASNVYGHYNEQFF. DNA for the CDR3: TGTGCCAGCAACGTTTACGGACATTACAATGAGCAGTTCTTC.

V gene TRBV15 combines with J gene TRBJ2-5; 7 bases are shared with TRBD2. There are 14 residues in the CDR3. Germline values: CDR1 LNHNV, CDR2 YYDKDF (reference sequence). Trimming cost V 6 bases and J 6 bases; bases outside gene matches: 10. CDR3 in amino acids: CATSATSSPKTQYF. CDR3 DNA sequence: TGTGCCACCAGTGCGACTAGCAGTCCGAAGACCCAGTACTTC.

The V gene is TRBV10-3, the J gene TRBJ2-7; 10 bases align to TRBD1. The CDR3 is 15 amino acids. Germline V lookup: CDR1 ENHRY, CDR2 SYGVKD. With 4 bases clipped from V and 4 bases from J, the junction kept 7 bases outside the gene matches. The CDR3 sequence is CAISVRDRGLYEQYF. The CDR3 DNA follows: TGTGCCATCAGTGTAAGGGACAGGGGCTTGTACGAGCAGTACTTC.

The chain carries TRBV5-5 and TRBJ2-2; TRBD1 might be the D (6 bases). Per germline, CDR1 SGHKS and CDR2 YYEKEE (reference sequence). V was pared by 0 bases and J by 3 bases, with 12 bases between. The CDR3 runs 16 residues. CDR3 region: CASSLEWGRDTGELFF. The CDR3 DNA sequence: TGTGCCAGCAGCTTGGAGTGGGGGCGCGACACCGGGGAGCTGTTTTTT.

The V gene is TRBV4-2, the J gene TRBJ2-2; D may be TRBD1 (6 bases). Germline V lookup: CDR1 LGHNA, CDR2 YNFKEQ. The CDR3 spans 16 residues. V dropped 3 bases and J dropped 4 bases, with 15 bases sitting between them. The CDR3 spells CASSQGAQTTTGELFF. CDR3 DNA sequence: TGTGCCAGCAGCCAGGGGGCCCAGACCACCACCGGGGAGCTGTTTTTT.

This chain connects TRBV5-6 to TRBJ2-7; perhaps TRBD2 as D (6 bases). Trimming took 4 bases from V and 5 from J, leaving 13 bases between them. Per the germline V gene, CDR1 is SGHDT and CDR2 is YYEEEE. CDR3 length equals 13 residues. CDR3 nucleotides: TGTGCCAGCAGCCATGACTCTAGCGACGAGCAGTACTTC. It translates to CASSHDSSDEQYF.

The chain combines TRBV5-1 with TRBJ2-5; possibly TRBD2 for D (5 bases). The CDR3 totals 16 residues. Trimming took off 0 bases at V and 7 bases at J, with 19 bases between the two ends. Per the germline V gene, CDR1 is SGHRS and CDR2 is YFSETQ. CDR3 sequence: CASSLAVGVPTPTQYF. CDR3 nucleotide sequence: TGCGCCAGCAGCTTGGCTGTGGGAGTACCCACCCCGACCCAGTACTTC. Full variable domain (outside the CDR3, taken from reference TRBV5-1 and TRBJ2-5): KAGVTQTPRYLIKTRGQQVTLSCSPISGHRSVSWYQQTPGQGLQFLFEYFSETQRNKGNFPGRFSGRQFSNSRSEMNVSTLELGDSALYLCASSLAVGVPTPTQYFGPGTRLLVL.

V usage is TRBV27 and J usage is TRBJ1-4, with D tentatively TRBD1 (5 bases). There are 14 residues in the CDR3. The germline V gene has CDR1 MNHEY and CDR2 SMNVEV (reference sequence). V lost 6 bases, J lost 8 bases, and 16 bases lay in between. CDR3 amino acids: CASSDPDTTEKLFF. The DNA for the CDR3 is TGTGCCAGCAGCGACCCGGACACGACAGAAAAACTGTTTTTT.

This clone appeared a single time. V usage is TRBV9 and J usage is TRBJ2-5, with TRBD2 as a possible D gene (5 bases). Between the trimmed V and J ends, which lost 2 bases and 1 base, there was a span of 15 bases. Germline V gene lookup returns CDR1 SGDLS and CDR2 YYNGEE. The CDR3 loop spans 16 amino acids. The CDR3 nucleotides read TGTGCCAGCAGCGTTCCCGGGGAGACCCTCCAAGAGACCCAGTACTTC. Translation gives CASSVPGETLQETQYF.

The rearrangement joins TRBV10-2 to TRBJ1-5; TRBD1 is a possible D gene (5 bases). The V gene lost 2 bases and the J gene lost 5 bases, with 10 bases spanning the gap. The V gene's germline CDR1 is WSHSY and CDR2 SAAADI. The CDR3 has 14 residues. CDR3 coding DNA: TGCGCCAGCAGTGAGGCGGGGGATGATCAGCCCCAGCATTTT. It specifies CASSEAGDDQPQHF.

For this clone: At one end the junction does not follow the germline gene, possibly because of a read error. This chain uses TRBV4-2 with TRBJ1-2; D remains unclear. CDR1 LGHNA and CDR2 YNFKEQ come from the germline V gene. This CDR3 region has 15 residues. This CDR3 reads CASSPSYSPNDGYTF. The CDR3 bases are TGTGCCAGCAGCCCTAGCTACTCTCCTAACGATGGCTACACCTTC.

With respect to this clone: The junction differs from germline at one of its ends, possibly a read error. The chain recombines TRBV7-9 with TRBJ2-3; D gene unclear. Germline V lookup: CDR1 SEHNR, CDR2 FQNEAQ (reference sequence). The CDR3 runs 12 residues. This CDR3 reads CSSSLYGDTQYF. CDR3 nucleotides: TGTTCCAGCAGCTTATACGGGGATACGCAGTATTTT.

The gene calls are TRBV18 and TRBJ2-1; TRBD2 matches at 8 bases. V shed 1 base, J shed 7 bases, and the junction held 9 bases outside the gene matches. Per the germline V gene, CDR1 is KGHSH and CDR2 is LQKENI. The CDR3 runs 16 residues. Here the CDR3 DNA reads TGTGCCAGCTCACCACTGTCAGCGGGAGTGTCTAATGAGCAGTTCTTC. Translation: CASSPLSAGVSNEQFF.

This chain links TRBV7-6 with TRBJ2-1, with D maybe TRBD2 (5 bases). Germline-derived CDR1 and CDR2 are SGHVS and FNYEAQ. The CDR3 length is 15 residues. V lost 4 bases and J 5 bases, leaving 15 bases between the germline ends. DNA for the CDR3: TGTGCCAGCAGCTCCCTCCCGGGAATTCACAATGAGCAGTTCTTC. This encodes CASSSLPGIHNEQFF.

This clone has only a few counts. The chain is built from TRBV15 and TRBJ1-5; 7 positions agree with TRBD1. The CDR3 is made up of 14 amino acids. CDR1 is LNHNV, CDR2 YYDKDF, per germline (reference sequence). The J segment lost 3 bases and the V segment lost 6 bases, leaving 5 bases of the junction unmatched. CDR3 DNA sequence: TGTGCCACCAGAGGGGGACAGATCAATCAGCCCCAGCATTTT. This sequence encodes CATRGGQINQPQHF.

The chain links TRBV6-5 to TRBJ1-3; no definite D call. Germline assignment: CDR1 MNHEY and CDR2 SVGAGI. The CDR3 spans 13 residues. Trimming shortened V by 7 bases and J by 4 bases, and 11 bases separated the two germline ends. DNA of the CDR3: TGTGCCAGCAACGACAACGGCGGAAACACCATATATTTT. This gives the protein CASNDNGGNTIYF.

J is TRBJ2-1 and V is TRBV4-1, with D possibly TRBD2 on 5 matching bases. From germline, CDR1 is MGHRA and CDR2 YSYEKL. Trimming stripped 6 bases from V and 2 bases from J, with 17 bases between. The CDR3 is 16 residues long. CDR3 residues: CASSRGWVAPYNEQFF. CDR3 nucleotide sequence: TGCGCCAGCAGTCGCGGGTGGGTAGCGCCCTACAATGAGCAGTTCTTC.

CDR3 sequence: CASSLGAGGSRETQYF. The CDR3 DNA is TGTGCCAGCAGCTTAGGAGCGGGGGGTTCTCGAGAGACCCAGTACTTC. The chain has TRBV7-2 and TRBJ2-5; TRBD2 matches 9 bases. The CDR3 runs to 16 residues. J lost 4 bases, V lost 1 base, and 7 bases had no gene match. Germline CDR1 reads SGHTA; CDR2 reads FQGNSA. Full variable domain (rest looked up from reference TRBV7-2 and TRBJ2-5): GAGVSQSPSNKVTEKGKDVELRCDPISGHTALYWYRQSLGQGLEFLIYFQGNSAPDKSGLPSDRFSAERTGGSVSTLTIQRTQQEDSAVYLCASSLGAGGSRETQYFGPGTRLLVL.

The genes are TRBV4-1 and TRBJ2-1; 7 bases align to TRBD2. The germline V gene has CDR1 MGHRA and CDR2 YSYEKL. V lost 5 bases to trimming and J lost 7 bases; unmatched junction nucleotides: 11. The CDR3 is 15 residues long. CDR3 nucleotides: TGCGCCAGCAGCGCTCCGGGACTAAGACGTAATGAGCAGTTCTTC. Its translation: CASSAPGLRRNEQFF.

This clone was counted a few times. The V gene is TRBV4-3, the J gene TRBJ2-1; possibly TRBD2 for D (6 bases). V was pared by 4 bases and J by 7 bases, with 17 bases between. CDR3 length: 15 amino acids. The germline V gene encodes CDR1 LGHNA and CDR2 YSLEER. CDR3 bases: TGCGCCAGCAGCCCTAGCGCTTTTACGGGGAATGAGCAGTTCTTC. This translates into CASSPSAFTGNEQFF.

V and J are TRBV5-4 and TRBJ2-5; 14 nucleotides align to TRBD2. V lost 1 base to trimming and J lost 1 base; unmatched junction nucleotides: 6. The CDR3 is 18 amino acids. Per germline, CDR1 SGHNT and CDR2 YYREEE (reference sequence). The CDR3: CASSLRGLAGEIQETQYF. Written as DNA, the CDR3 is TGTGCCAGCAGCTTGAGGGGACTAGCGGGGGAGATCCAAGAGACCCAGTACTTC.

The V gene is TRBV4-1, the J gene TRBJ1-1, with D possibly TRBD1 on 5 matching bases. V was clipped by 0 bases and J by 11 bases, with 10 bases between them. This CDR3 has 12 residues. Per the germline V gene, CDR1 is MGHRA and CDR2 is YSYEKL. The DNA for the CDR3 is TGCGCCAGCAGCCAAGACAGGGTGAAGGCTTTCTTT. Translation gives CASSQDRVKAFF.

The V call is TRBV2, the J call TRBJ1-1; possibly TRBD1 for D (6 bases). V gave up 6 bases and J gave up 0 bases, with 11 bases separating them. The CDR3 sequence is 14 residues long. CDR1 is SNHLY, CDR2 FYNNEI, per germline. CDR3 sequence reads: CASSCGQLNTEAFF. The CDR3, as DNA: TGTGCCAGCAGCTGTGGACAGTTGAACACTGAAGCTTTCTTT. The full variable domain, with the rest looked up from reference TRBV2 and TRBJ1-1, is EPEVTQTPSHQVTQMGQEVILRCVPISNHLYFYWYRQILGQKVEFLVSFYNNEISEKSEIFDDQFSVERPDGSNFTLKIRSTKLEDSAMYFCASSCGQLNTEAFFGQGTRLTVV.

The rearrangement joins TRBV27 to TRBJ2-7, with D tentatively TRBD2 (6 bases). Trimming stripped 5 bases from V and 3 bases from J, with 14 bases between. The CDR3 runs 14 residues. CDR1 and CDR2 from the germline V gene are MNHEY and SMNVEV (reference sequence). The CDR3 here is CASSNGAGIYEQYF. In DNA, the CDR3 is TGTGCCAGCAGTAACGGTGCGGGGATCTACGAGCAGTACTTC.

The chain uses TRBV14 and TRBJ1-1; TRBD1 might be the D (5 bases). V lost 1 base and J 6 bases, leaving 15 bases between the germline ends. CDR1 is SGHDN, CDR2 FVKESK, per germline. This CDR3 has 15 residues. CDR3 nucleotides: TGTGCCAGCAGCCAAGCCCGTCAGGGTTGGGCTGAAGCTTTCTTT. Protein: CASSQARQGWAEAFF.

The chain's CDR3 is CSVGPTGTSEKLFF. The CDR3 nucleotides are TGCAGCGTTGGACCCACAGGGACGAGTGAAAAACTGTTTTTT. The V gene is TRBV29-1, the J gene TRBJ1-4, with a weak D call TRBD1 (6 bases). This CDR3 has 14 amino acids. Germline V gene lookup returns CDR1 SQVTM and CDR2 ANQGSEA. Trimming cost V 4 bases and J 7 bases, with 16 bases left between them.